The 9 T cell receptor beta chains presented below share a single source sample, sequenced in a study of shared clonotypes between healthy human individuals. Using immunoSEQ multiplex PCR, the repertoire was profiled, and TCRdb retains in-frame clones only, with some absent. The table shows more than 400,000 clones, with around 73% occurring only once. Sequencing used PBMCs. These receptors were obtained from a woman between 40 and 50 years old in good health. Some clones in this sample may be carry-over from other donors' samples.

The V call is TRBV27, the J call TRBJ1-3, with unresolved D. The CDR3 extends over 16 amino acids. The germline V gene has CDR1 MNHEY and CDR2 SMNVEV (reference sequence). Trimming cost V 6 bases and J 2 bases, with 17 bases left between them. The CDR3 coding sequence is TGTGCCAGCAGCCGCCTTATTAGGGCTACTGGAAACACCATATATTTT. Amino acids: CASSRLIRATGNTIYF.

This chain links TRBV6-6 with TRBJ2-7; no firm D call. The V end was cut by 6 bases, the J end by 7 bases, with 7 bases between. This CDR3 region has 10 residues. Germline CDR1 and CDR2: MNHNY and SVGAGI (reference sequence). CDR3 loop: CASREKEQYF. In nucleotides, the CDR3 is TGTGCCAGCAGGGAGAAGGAGCAGTACTTC.

V is TRBV28 and J is TRBJ1-4; 9 bases agree with TRBD1. The J segment lost 10 bases and the V segment lost 3 bases, leaving 6 bases of the junction unmatched. The V gene's germline CDR1 is MDHEN and CDR2 SYDVKM. This CDR3 spans 14 amino acids. The CDR3 nucleotides read TGTGCCAGCAGTTTTGACAGGGGGTTTGGAAAACTGTTTTTT. Protein: CASSFDRGFGKLFF.

In this sample, this clone turned up a few times. J is TRBJ1-1 and V is TRBV6-7, with 10 nucleotides matching TRBD1. TRBV6-7 is designated an ORF whose function remains uncertain. The CDR3 is 14 residues long. V dropped 4 bases and J dropped 3; count of bases not matched to a gene: 2. The CDR3 here is CASSWGQGHTEAFF. CDR3 bases: TGTGCCAGCAGTTGGGGACAGGGGCACACTGAAGCTTTCTTT.

The rearrangement links TRBV29-1 to TRBJ2-5, with 7 bases aligning to TRBD2. CDR3 length: 14 amino acids. Trimming at V came to 3 bases and at J to 0 bases, leaving 4 bases not matched to a gene. Germline-derived CDR1 and CDR2 are SQVTM and ANQGSEA. The CDR3 loop is CSVDGGGNQETQYF. The CDR3 region has the DNA TGCAGCGTTGACGGCGGGGGAAACCAAGAGACCCAGTACTTC.

Points on this clone: This CDR3 is also generated by other DNA sequences in the sample. This rearrangement joins TRBV27 to TRBJ1-5; D not certain. This CDR3 is 13 amino acids long. CDR1 is MNHEY and CDR2 is SMNVEV in the germline V gene (reference sequence). Between the trimmed V and J ends, which lost 4 bases and 6 bases, there was a span of 10 bases. The CDR3 sequence is CASSYDRGQPQHF. The CDR3 coding sequence is TGTGCCAGCAGTTATGATCGGGGTCAGCCCCAGCATTTT.

This chain uses TRBV6-1 with TRBJ2-3, with a possible D match to TRBD2 (6 bases). Germline CDR1 is MNHNS and CDR2 is SASEGT. The CDR3 is made up of 15 amino acids. Trimming removed 7 bases at V and 4 bases at J, with 18 bases between. The CDR3 nucleotides are TGTGCCAGCAAAACACTAGCAGGAGGGGCAGATACGCAGTATTTT. This gives the protein CASKTLAGGADTQYF.

V gene TRBV11-2 combines with J gene TRBJ1-4, with D hard to call. Trimming left V 1 base short and J 0 bases short, with 6 bases between. The CDR3 runs to 15 residues. Germline assignment: CDR1 SGHAT and CDR2 FQNNGV. The CDR3 DNA follows: TGTGCCAGCAGCTTAGGTGGTGCAACTAATGAAAAACTGTTTTTT. Translated, it gives CASSLGGATNEKLFF.

The rearrangement uses TRBV10-1 and TRBJ2-5, with a weak D call TRBD2 (5 bases). Per the germline V gene, CDR1 is WNHNN and CDR2 is SYGVQD (reference sequence). The V end was cut by 0 bases, the J end by 1 base, with 9 bases between. The CDR3 totals 15 residues. Here the CDR3 DNA reads TGCGCCAGCAGTGAGTCCCGACTAAGCCAAGAGACCCAGTACTTC. This sequence encodes CASSESRLSQETQYF.